This passage covers 30 T cell receptor beta chains from one sample sequenced in a study of cytomegalovirus exposure and HLA in healthy donors. PCR used 60 Vbeta primers and 13 Jbeta primers. Repertoires were generated with immunoSEQ multiplex PCR, while TCRdb's copy carries only in-frame clones and drops some. The sample lists around 100,000 clones, 79% occurring once. The sequenced sample consisted of PBMCs. These receptors were taken from a woman under 30 in good health and CMV-seropositive.

The gene calls are TRBV7-9 and TRBJ1-2, with 7 bases aligning to TRBD1. This CDR3 has 12 residues. CDR1 and CDR2 from the germline V gene are SEHNR and FQNEAQ (reference sequence). The junction had 13 bases not matched to a gene; V was cut back by 8 bases and J by 13 bases. The CDR3 DNA sequence: TGTGCCAGCGGGGGACAGCGATGGGATTTCACCTTC. This encodes CASGGQRWDFTF.

The chain carries TRBV5-6 and TRBJ2-2; D perhaps matches TRBD1 (6 bases). This CDR3 region has 16 residues. Trimming took 0 bases from V and 1 from J, leaving 10 bases between them. Germline CDR1 is SGHDT and CDR2 is YYEEEE. This chain's CDR3 is CASSLDLRGNTGELFF. DNA of the CDR3: TGTGCCAGCAGCTTGGATCTCAGGGGGAACACCGGGGAGCTGTTTTTT.

A single count supports this clone. The chain carries TRBV30 and TRBJ1-1, with D hard to call. Trimming removed 2 bases at V and 5 bases at J, with 12 bases between. CDR1 and CDR2 from the germline V gene are GTSNPN and SVGIG (reference sequence). This CDR3 spans 13 amino acids. DNA of the CDR3: TGTGCCTGGAGTACCGACGGGAGGACTGAAGCTTTCTTT. This encodes CAWSTDGRTEAFF.

The chain carries TRBV11-2 and TRBJ2-5, with D hard to call. Per germline, CDR1 SGHAT and CDR2 FQNNGV. Between the trimmed V and J ends, which lost 5 bases and 2 bases, there was a span of 6 bases. The CDR3 is made up of 12 amino acids. CDR3 loop: CASSLRQETQYF. The CDR3 region has the DNA TGTGCCAGCAGCCTCCGGCAAGAGACCCAGTACTTC.

This clone has more than one count but fewer than ten. The V call is TRBV5-1, the J call TRBJ2-7; 11 nucleotides agree with TRBD1. The trim removed 1 base at V and 2 bases at J, leaving 2 bases unmatched. CDR1 SGHRS and CDR2 YFSETQ come from the germline V gene. The CDR3 runs to 15 residues. In DNA form, the CDR3 reads TGCGCCAGCAGCTTGCCGGGACAGGGGGCCTACGAGCAGTACTTC. This codes for CASSLPGQGAYEQYF.

The chain uses TRBV9 and TRBJ1-2; tentative D call: TRBD1 (6 bases). Deletions cut 0 bases from V and 4 bases from J, with 13 bases between. The CDR3 is 15 amino acids. From germline, CDR1 is SGDLS and CDR2 YYNGEE. CDR3 bases: TGTGCCAGCAGCGTAGAGACAGGTGTCGGCTATGGCTACACCTTC. The encoded protein is CASSVETGVGYGYTF.

The rearrangement links TRBV30 to TRBJ1-2, with D possibly TRBD1 on 5 matching bases. The length of the CDR3 is 13 residues. V lost 2 bases, J lost 4 bases, and 11 bases lay in between. Germline assignment: CDR1 GTSNPN and CDR2 SVGIG (reference sequence). For the CDR3, the DNA is TGTGCCTGGAGTCAGGGTTTCGGCTATGGCTACACCTTC. Translated, it gives CAWSQGFGYGYTF.

V and J are TRBV6-5 and TRBJ1-2, with D unclear. Germline V lookup: CDR1 MNHEY, CDR2 SVGAGI. Trimming stripped 6 bases from V and 4 bases from J, with 15 bases between. There are 14 residues in the CDR3. The CDR3 sequence is CASSPRLDFYGYTF. In DNA form, the CDR3 reads TGTGCCAGCAGCCCACGTCTGGACTTCTATGGCTACACCTTC.

The chain carries TRBV5-4 and TRBJ2-1, with 11 bases matching TRBD2. Unmatched junction bases numbered 18, after V lost 4 bases and J lost 12 bases. CDR3 length equals 17 residues. Germline V gives CDR1 SGHNT, CDR2 YYREEE (reference sequence). The CDR3: CASSTRLAGPSAVGQFF. The CDR3 DNA sequence: TGTGCCAGCAGCACCCGACTAGCGGGGCCCTCTGCGGTCGGGCAGTTCTTC.

V and J are TRBV11-2 and TRBJ2-7; TRBD1 is a possible D gene (6 bases). CDR1 and CDR2 (germline): SGHAT, FQNNGV. CDR3 size: 14 residues. Trimming left V 4 bases short and J 3 bases short, with 13 bases between. The CDR3 DNA reads as TGTGCCAGCAGCTCGACTATACAGGGCTACGAGCAGTACTTC. Amino acids: CASSSTIQGYEQYF.

The chain employs TRBV2 and TRBJ1-5; no clear D gene. This CDR3 region has 13 residues. V lost 5 bases, J lost 3 bases, and 8 bases lay in between. The germline gives CDR1 SNHLY, CDR2 FYNNEI. The CDR3 is CASSLTYNQPQHF. CDR3 coding DNA: TGTGCCAGCAGTCTTACCTACAATCAGCCCCAGCATTTT.

V is TRBV28 and J is TRBJ2-2; 7 bases align to TRBD1. J was trimmed by 5 bases and V by 2 bases; bases with no gene match: 5. The CDR3 runs to 15 residues. Germline V gene sequence: CDR1 MDHEN, CDR2 SYDVKM. This chain's CDR3 is CASSLGDSATGELFF. CDR3 DNA: TGTGCCAGCAGTTTAGGGGACAGCGCTACCGGGGAGCTGTTTTTT.

The CDR3 nucleotides are TGTGCCAGCAGCCCGACAGGGGGGGACATTCAGTACTTC. Translation gives CASSPTGGDIQYF. The chain has TRBV11-3 and TRBJ2-4, with TRBD1 matching over 9 bases. The germline CDR1 and CDR2 sequences are SGHNT and YENEEA. J was trimmed by 8 bases and V by 5 bases; bases with no gene match: 4. The CDR3 is made up of 13 amino acids. Using reference TRBV11-3 and TRBJ2-4 for the parts outside the CDR3, the full variable domain is EAGVVQSPRYKIIEKKQPVAFWCNPISGHNTLYWYLQNLGQGPELLIRYENEEAVDDSQLPKDRFSAERLKGVDSTLKIQPAELGDSAVYLCASSPTGGDIQYFGAGTRLSVL.

CDR3: CASSLSVPTNTGELFF. The CDR3 DNA reads as TGTGCCAGCAGCTTAAGTGTGCCTACGAACACCGGGGAGCTGTTTTTT. The chain combines TRBV7-3 with TRBJ2-2; no firm D call. Per germline, CDR1 SGHTA and CDR2 FQGTGA. The CDR3 has 16 residues. The V gene lost 1 base and the J gene lost 0 bases, with 9 bases spanning the gap.

This chain joins TRBV5-4 and TRBJ1-4; a possible D gene is TRBD1 (5 bases). The CDR3 has 14 amino acids. With 6 bases removed from V and 10 bases from J, the gap between germline ends came to 19 bases. Germline lookup yields CDR1 SGHNT and CDR2 YYREEE (reference sequence). The CDR3, as DNA: TGTGCCAGCAACCCTGCGGAGGGGCCAAGAAAACTGTTTTTT. Translating gives CASNPAEGPRKLFF.

The gene calls are TRBV6-1 and TRBJ2-2, with D possibly being TRBD1 (6 bases). CDR3 length equals 13 residues. V gave up 5 bases and J gave up 4 bases, with 8 bases separating them. Looked up from germline, CDR1 is MNHNS and CDR2 is SASEGT. The CDR3 DNA reads as TGTGCCAGCAGTTTAGGGGGCACCGGGGAGCTGTTTTTT. It is translated as CASSLGGTGELFF.

This sequence joins TRBV15 and TRBJ2-4, with a possible D match to TRBD2 (5 bases). The CDR3 has 15 amino acids. CDR1 is LNHNV and CDR2 is YYDKDF in the germline V gene (reference sequence). The V and J ends lost 0 bases and 7 bases respectively, with 13 bases between them. The CDR3 nucleotides are TGTGCCACCAGCAGAGATTCGGACTCCTACAACATTCAGTACTTC. Residues: CATSRDSDSYNIQYF. The full variable domain, in which reference TRBV15 and TRBJ2-4 provide the parts outside the CDR3, is DAMVIQNPRYQVTQFGKPVTLSCSQTLNHNVMYWYQQKSSQAPKLLFHYYDKDFNNEADTPDNFQSRRPNTSFCFLDIRSPGLGDTAMYLCATSRDSDSYNIQYFGAGTRLSVL.

The chain is built from TRBV11-3 and TRBJ2-3; 12 bases agree with TRBD2. Trimming cost V 1 base and J 14 bases; bases outside gene matches: 7. The CDR3 extends over 14 amino acids. Germline values: CDR1 SGHNT, CDR2 YENEEA. CDR3 protein: CASSLGLAGVPRYF. The CDR3 DNA reads as TGTGCCAGCAGCTTAGGACTAGCGGGAGTTCCAAGGTATTTT.

The chain links TRBV5-1 to TRBJ2-1; 12 bases map to TRBD2. Per germline, CDR1 SGHRS and CDR2 YFSETQ. This CDR3 is built from 16 residues. The V segment lost 4 bases and the J segment 2 bases; nucleotides outside the gene matches: 4. In nucleotides, the CDR3 is TGCGCCAGCAGCCTGGGACTAGCGGGTCCCTACAATGAGCAGTTCTTC. This translates into CASSLGLAGPYNEQFF.

The genes are TRBV5-4 and TRBJ2-7; 11 positions agree with TRBD2. Germline V gene data show CDR1 as SGHNT and CDR2 as YYREEE (reference sequence). This CDR3 spans 14 amino acids. The V and J ends lost 6 bases and 6 bases, in that order; junction bases with no gene match: 8. The CDR3 sequence is CASTGTSGSLEQYF. CDR3 sequence (DNA): TGTGCCAGCACGGGAACTAGCGGGAGCCTCGAGCAGTACTTC. The full variable domain, in which reference TRBV5-4 and TRBJ2-7 provide the parts outside the CDR3, is ETGVTQSPTHLIKTRGQQVTLRCSSQSGHNTVSWYQQALGQGPQFIFQYYREEENGRGNFPPRFSGLQFPNYSSELNVNALELDDSALYLCASTGTSGSLEQYFGPGTRLTVT.

This clone was seen more than once but under ten times. The same CDR3 also results from other DNA sequences found in this sample. The gene calls are TRBV5-1 and TRBJ1-1; D is perhaps TRBD1 (6 bases). CDR3 size: 13 residues. V was clipped by 0 bases and J by 3 bases, with 6 bases between them. Germline V CDR1 and CDR2: SGHRS, YFSETQ. The CDR3, as DNA: TGCGCCAGCAGCTTGGACAGGGACACTGAAGCTTTCTTT. Translated, it gives CASSLDRDTEAFF.

The rearrangement joins TRBV2 to TRBJ2-1; 11 bases match TRBD2. The CDR3 sequence is 18 residues long. The germline V gene encodes CDR1 SNHLY and CDR2 FYNNEI. The V gene end was trimmed by 7 bases and the J gene end by 0 bases; junction bases not matched to a gene: 11. CDR3 bases: TGTGCCAGCATGGCGCTAGCGGGAGGCCAAAGCTCCTACAATGAGCAGTTCTTC. This translates into CASMALAGGQSSYNEQFF. The full variable domain, in which reference TRBV2 and TRBJ2-1 provide the parts outside the CDR3, is EPEVTQTPSHQVTQMGQEVILRCVPISNHLYFYWYRQILGQKVEFLVSFYNNEISEKSEIFDDQFSVERPDGSNFTLKIRSTKLEDSAMYFCASMALAGGQSSYNEQFFGPGTRLTVL.

The chain carries TRBV7-9 and TRBJ2-2; 10 bases map to TRBD2. Germline lookup yields CDR1 SEHNR and CDR2 FQNEAQ (reference sequence). Trimming cost V 0 bases and J 8 bases; bases outside gene matches: 3. CDR3 length equals 15 residues. The CDR3 sequence is CASSLASGRTGELFF. The CDR3 DNA follows: TGTGCCAGCAGCTTAGCTAGCGGGAGGACGGGGGAGCTGTTTTTT. The entire variable domain, with the rest obtained from reference TRBV7-9 and TRBJ2-2, is as follows: DTGVSQNPRHKITKRGQNVTFRCDPISEHNRLYWYRQTLGQGPEFLTYFQNEAQLEKSRLLSDRFSAERPKGSFSTLEIQRTEQGDSAMYLCASSLASGRTGELFFGEGSRLTVL.

The gene calls are TRBV27 and TRBJ1-5; 9 nucleotides align to TRBD1. This CDR3 region has 19 residues. V lost 3 bases, J lost 0 bases, and 12 bases stayed unmatched. Germline CDR1 is MNHEY and CDR2 is SMNVEV (reference sequence). CDR3 in DNA: TGTGCCAGCAGTTTCTCGGGACAGGGACTGTCTTATAGCAATCAGCCCCAGCATTTT. It yields the protein CASSFSGQGLSYSNQPQHF.

The V gene is TRBV5-4, the J gene TRBJ2-7; the match to TRBD2 covers 9 bases. The germline gives CDR1 SGHNT, CDR2 YYREEE (reference sequence). The CDR3 is 17 amino acids. With 4 bases clipped from V and 0 bases from J, the junction kept 11 bases outside the gene matches. In DNA form, the CDR3 reads TGTGCCAGCAGCCCGGCGGATAGCGGGAGCCGCTCCTACGAGCAGTACTTC. Its protein product is CASSPADSGSRSYEQYF.

This clone was picked up a small number of times. The rearrangement links TRBV5-4 to TRBJ2-1, with a weak D call TRBD2 (6 bases). Trimming stripped 4 bases from V and 7 bases from J, with 9 bases between. The CDR3 covers 12 residues. CDR1 and CDR2 from the germline V gene are SGHNT and YYREEE (reference sequence). The CDR3 DNA reads as TGTGCCAGCAGCGTGACTAGTAATGAGCAGTTCTTC. This codes for CASSVTSNEQFF.

The genes are TRBV7-9 and TRBJ2-5, with a tentative D call TRBD2 (5 bases). CDR1 SEHNR and CDR2 FQNEAQ come from the germline V gene (reference sequence). The CDR3 loop spans 16 amino acids. V lost 5 bases, J lost 5 bases, and 21 bases lay in between. CDR3 sequence reads: CASSLALRRLLETQYF. The CDR3 coding sequence is TGTGCCAGCAGCCTCGCTCTGCGGAGGCTTCTGGAGACCCAGTACTTC.

Turning to this clone: Other DNA sequences within the sample encode an identical CDR3. This chain connects TRBV10-3 to TRBJ2-3; a weak D match, TRBD2 (6 bases). Deletions cut 6 bases from V and 0 bases from J, with 7 bases between. This CDR3 region has 13 residues. CDR1 and CDR2 from the germline V gene are ENHRY and SYGVKD. The CDR3 loop is CAIRGTSTDTQYF. The CDR3 DNA is TGTGCCATCAGGGGGACTAGCACAGATACGCAGTATTTT.

The gene calls are TRBV11-2 and TRBJ2-7; TRBD1 is a possible D gene (6 bases). CDR1 is SGHAT and CDR2 is FQNNGV in the germline V gene. Trimming stripped 6 bases from V and 2 bases from J, with 14 bases between. This CDR3 has 14 amino acids. The CDR3 nucleotides read TGTGCCAGCAGAATACTGACAGGTCCCTACGAGCAGTACTTC. Protein product: CASRILTGPYEQYF.

The gene calls are TRBV6-5 and TRBJ2-3, with D perhaps TRBD1 (5 bases). The CDR3 extends over 15 amino acids. Germline lookup yields CDR1 MNHEY and CDR2 SVGAGI. With 6 bases removed from V and 0 bases from J, the gap between germline ends came to 13 bases. The CDR3 loop reads CASSHDSASTDTQYF. CDR3 DNA: TGTGCCAGCAGCCATGACAGCGCTAGCACAGATACGCAGTATTTT.